This T cell receptor (beta chain) was found in a study of Ad26.COV2.S vaccination and SARS-CoV-2 variants. Treatment meaning: about 20 received Ad26.COV2.S at low or high dose, single or two shots; a few received placebo; per-sample allocation not given. Sampling was performed 63 days after the first vaccine or placebo injection. Donor was an adult aged 18-55 years in Boston. Ad26 vector vaccine expressed Wuhan-strain SARS-CoV-2 spike. Method: immunoSEQ multiplex PCR; TCRdb's copy keeps in-frame clones and lacks some. The sample gives 440,000 or so clones, around 90% of which show up once; more than 3.5% is in the top ten. This clone was counted a single time. What it binds is unknown. Whole-study findings and limits: Following vaccination, spike-specific CD8+ and CD4+ T cell responses reportedly exhibited substantial breadth. Vaccinees showed greater spike-specific TCR breadth than placebo recipients.

Germline V lookup: CDR1 MGHRA, CDR2 YSYEKL. CDR3 length: 16 amino acids. V shed 0 bases and J shed 3 bases, with 12 bases lying between them. The clonotype originates from a person between 18 and 60 years old who received the Ad26.COV2.S COVID-19 vaccine or a placebo. The chain links TRBV4-1 to TRBJ2-1; D unclear. The specimen comprised peripheral blood, sampled in a trial of Ad26.COV2.S vaccine versus placebo. Here the CDR3 DNA reads TGCGCCAGCAGCCAAGATTGGCGCGGTAACTACAATGAGCAGTTCTTC. Protein sequence: CASSQDWRGNYNEQFF.